This paragraph covers one T cell receptor (beta chain) sequence. The target antigen is unknown. The CDR3 covers 13 residues. Germline-derived CDR1 and CDR2 are KGHSH and LQKENI. J lost 6 bases, V lost 6 bases, and 3 bases had no gene match. PCR used 60 Vbeta primers and 13 Jbeta primers. The method was immunoSEQ multiplex PCR; TCRdb's version includes in-frame clones alone and lacks a portion of them. This table has about 200,000 clones, around nine tenths appearing once. Regarding donors, all were healthy bone marrow donors. These data come from a study of cytomegalovirus exposure and HLA in healthy donors. Study-level points and caveats: In a later analysis, donors in an Asian-associated ancestry cluster reportedly had fewer N-insertions in productive TCRs than the cohort mean. Serostatus for CMV was the only available immune exposure information.

The specimen sequenced was PBMCs. The receptor was derived from a woman under 30 in good health and CMV-seronegative. The V gene is TRBV18, the J gene TRBJ2-2, with TRBD1 identical over 8 bases. The DNA of the CDR3 is TGTGCCAGCTCGGAACAGGGGGCCGGGGAGCTGTTTTTT. Amino acid sequence: CASSEQGAGELFF.